In this sample, the clone carrying this TCR beta chain turned up a few times. Its antigen is still unknown. This sample stems from a study of vaccination and CD4 T cells after COVID-19. Study as a whole: A median of around 70 days (range 14 to 241) separated dose two from the taking of post-vaccine samples. Study outcomes and limitations: Convalescent patients' vaccine-specific clones were spike mono-reactive in 304 of 307 cases.

Noted treatment: 10-day PBMC culture with coronavirus spike peptide pools or control peptides (ViraFEST assay). Sequence data for DNA of cultured CD4+ T cells were generated by the Oncomine TCR Beta short-read assay. Scientists extracted genomic DNA from CD4+ T cells grown in culture. TCRdb reprocessed the PCR reads with MiXCR, giving one entry per CDR3 protein. The data contain approximately 8,100 distinct CDR3 sequences, around 51% of them singletons. The CDR3 covers 13 residues. Trimming pared 4 bases from V and 4 bases from J, leaving 8 bases between. Germline V CDR1 and CDR2: LNHDA, SQIVND (reference sequence).

The chain joins TRBV19 to TRBJ1-5; TRBD1 is a possible D gene (5 bases). This receptor was taken from a human donor who had recovered from COVID-19. Specimen: CD4+ T cells from blood, cultured in vitro. Here the CDR3 DNA reads TGTGCCAGTAGTAGGGGGAGGAATCAGCCCCAGCATTTT. This translates into CASSRGRNQPQHF.